The 3 T cell receptor beta chains below all came from one sample that was sequenced in a study of T cell changes during pregnancy in multiple sclerosis. The table came from immunoSEQ multiplex PCR; TCRdb's copy has only in-frame clones and leaves some out. The sample carries tens of thousands of clones, approximately 91% recorded once. The sample in question was CD4+ T cells from peripheral blood mononuclear cells, obtained in the second trimester of pregnancy. These receptors originate from a female donor with multiple sclerosis, enrolled in a pregnancy study.

This sequence joins TRBV19 and TRBJ2-5, with TRBD2 identical over 7 bases. CDR3 length equals 15 residues. Germline V gene sequence: CDR1 LNHDA, CDR2 SQIVND (reference sequence). V dropped 5 bases and J dropped 2; count of bases not matched to a gene: 8. The chain's CDR3 is CASSRLAAAQETQYF. In DNA form, the CDR3 reads TGTGCCAGTAGTCGACTAGCAGCAGCTCAAGAGACCCAGTACTTC.

The genes are TRBV6-5 and TRBJ2-3, with 9 bases matching TRBD1. The ends lost 2 bases at V and 8 bases at J; junction bases unmatched: 8. Germline V gene sequence: CDR1 MNHEY, CDR2 SVGAGI. The CDR3 has 15 residues. CDR3 in amino acids: CASSYTGGKGVTQYF. The CDR3 DNA reads as TGTGCCAGCAGTTACACAGGGGGCAAGGGAGTTACGCAGTATTTT.

DNA of the CDR3: TGTGCCAGCAGTGGCGGACAGGGCCCAAACACTGAAGCTTTCTTT. It yields the protein CASSGGQGPNTEAFF. This chain uses TRBV6-1 with TRBJ1-1, with 8 bases fitting TRBD1. Trimming took 4 bases from V and 2 from J; bases not matched to a gene: 6. The germline V gene encodes CDR1 MNHNS and CDR2 SASEGT. The CDR3 is 15 residues long.